This entry concerns a single TCR beta chain. The data belong to a study of blood T cell repertoires in COVID-19. Study-level information: There were acute and convalescent COVID-19 samples, and they came from the United States, Italy and Spain. Sample material is recorded as cDNA or gDNA derived from T cells, B-cell-depleted T cells, or PBMCs.

Per the authors' pipeline: It was from reference gene primer amplification that nucleated cell counts were estimated. Assay used: immunoSEQ multiplex PCR; TCRdb lists only in-frame clones, some missing. That table furnishes V, J and clone size, whereas the DNA furnished D and trimming. The data contain tens of thousands of clones, 80% to 95% of them singletons. The CDR3 spans 15 residues. V shed 1 base and J shed 2 bases, with 10 bases lying between them. CDR1 SGHVS and CDR2 FNYEAQ come from the germline V gene. J is TRBJ2-3 and V is TRBV7-6; no clear D gene. Sequencing was performed on peripheral blood. This TCR was sampled from a human donor in a cohort sampled during active COVID-19. The CDR3 loop reads CASSLEHQNTDTQYF. The CDR3 DNA is TGTGCCAGCAGCTTAGAACACCAAAACACAGATACGCAGTATTTT.